The 22 T cell receptor beta chains below all came from one sample that was sequenced in a study of blood T cell repertoires in COVID-19. The repertoire was sequenced with immunoSEQ multiplex PCR; TCRdb's copy has only in-frame clones and lacks some. The profile shows over 100,000 clones, about 85% of them singletons. The sequenced sample was peripheral blood. The origin of the receptors is a man older than 75 with acute or convalescent COVID-19.

The rearrangement uses TRBV5-6 and TRBJ1-6; the match to TRBD1 covers 7 bases. This CDR3 comprises 17 residues. The V and J ends lost 0 bases and 1 base, in that order; junction bases with no gene match: 4. CDR1 SGHDT and CDR2 YYEEEE come from the germline V gene. The DNA of the CDR3 is TGTGCCAGCAGCTTGGGGGCAGGGGGGTCCTATAATTCACCCCTCCACTTT. Translated: CASSLGAGGSYNSPLHF.

The V and J genes are TRBV27 and TRBJ2-3, with 7 bases fitting TRBD1. Germline-derived CDR1 and CDR2 are MNHEY and SMNVEV (reference sequence). The V and J ends lost 5 bases and 0 bases, in that order; junction bases with no gene match: 5. This CDR3 is built from 15 residues. The DNA for the CDR3 is TGTGCCAGCAGTACGAGGGACAGAAGCACAGATACGCAGTATTTT. This encodes CASSTRDRSTDTQYF.

This chain uses TRBV3-1 (or the pseudogene TRBV3-2) with TRBJ2-1; D ambiguous. The CDR3 has 12 residues. Per germline, CDR1 LGHDT and CDR2 YNNKEL (reference sequence). The V end lost 4 bases, the J end lost 7 bases, and 8 bases lay between the germline ends. CDR3 bases: TGTGCCAGCAGCCGAGTGAGGAATGAGCAGTTCTTC. Translated: CASSRVRNEQFF.

Only a few counts were recorded for this clone. V and J are TRBV5-6 and TRBJ2-7, with a weak D call TRBD1 (5 bases). Per the germline V gene, CDR1 is SGHDT and CDR2 is YYEEEE. V was trimmed by 0 bases and J by 4 bases, leaving 11 bases between them. CDR3 length equals 14 residues. Here the CDR3 reads CASSLGDRNYEQYF. The CDR3 nucleotides are TGTGCCAGCAGCTTGGGCGACAGAAATTACGAGCAGTACTTC.

This clone was counted once. Here the CDR3 reads CAWSPIDRSYNSPLHF. As DNA, the CDR3 is TGTGCCTGGAGTCCCATTGACAGGAGCTATAATTCACCCCTCCACTTT. The rearrangement links TRBV30 to TRBJ1-6; D is perhaps TRBD1 (6 bases). Germline V gives CDR1 GTSNPN, CDR2 SVGIG (reference sequence). Between the trimmed V and J ends, which lost 2 bases and 3 bases, there was a span of 14 bases. This CDR3 region has 16 residues.

This chain links TRBV15 with TRBJ1-2; D is uncertain. The V end was cut by 5 bases, the J end by 5 bases, with 15 bases between. Germline V gene sequence: CDR1 LNHNV, CDR2 YYDKDF (reference sequence). CDR3 size: 14 residues. The CDR3 DNA reads TGTGCCACCAGCCCTGGAGGGCCGGGGTATGGCTACACCTTC. Translation gives CATSPGGPGYGYTF.

The rearrangement uses TRBV7-3 and TRBJ2-5, with 8 bases fitting TRBD2. The trim removed 2 bases at V and 5 bases at J, leaving 4 bases unmatched. Germline V lookup: CDR1 SGHTA, CDR2 FQGTGA. This CDR3 has 14 residues. The CDR3 sequence is CASSLGPSGETQYF. In DNA form, the CDR3 reads TGTGCCAGCAGCTTAGGCCCTAGCGGGGAGACCCAGTACTTC.

V is TRBV19 and J is TRBJ1-1, with 8 positions matching TRBD1. V was clipped by 8 bases and J by 1 base; unmatched bases: 6. This CDR3 has 14 amino acids. Germline V gene data show CDR1 as LNHDA and CDR2 as SQIVND (reference sequence). CDR3 loop: CASGRGQRNTEAFF. The CDR3 DNA reads TGTGCCAGTGGCAGGGGGCAACGGAACACTGAAGCTTTCTTT.

CDR3 sequence: CASRPGGGGYTF. CDR3 sequence (DNA): TGTGCCAGCCGACCCGGAGGTGGCGGCTACACCTTC. V and J are TRBV28 and TRBJ1-2; D is uncertain. Germline CDR1 is MDHEN and CDR2 is SYDVKM. V dropped 8 bases and J dropped 8 bases, with 15 bases sitting between them. The CDR3 loop spans 12 amino acids.

The rearrangement links TRBV28 to TRBJ2-7; 11 bases align to TRBD1. V was clipped by 6 bases and J by 3 bases; unmatched bases: 7. Per the germline V gene, CDR1 is MDHEN and CDR2 is SYDVKM. The CDR3 extends over 15 amino acids. The CDR3: CASRLPGTGGYEQYF. DNA for the CDR3: TGTGCCAGCAGGCTCCCCGGGACAGGGGGCTACGAGCAGTACTTC. Full variable domain (rest looked up from reference TRBV28 and TRBJ2-7): DVKVTQSSRYLVKRTGEKVFLECVQDMDHENMFWYRQDPGLGLRLIYFSYDVKMKEKGDIPEGYSVSREKKERFSLILESASTNQTSMYLCASRLPGTGGYEQYFGPGTRLTVT.

The chain uses TRBV2 and TRBJ1-1; D unresolved. The V and J ends lost 7 bases and 6 bases respectively, with 15 bases between them. The CDR3 covers 13 residues. CDR1 is SNHLY, CDR2 FYNNEI, per germline. CDR3 DNA: TGTGCCAGCAAACTAAGCGGGGAGGCTGAAGCTTTCTTT. Translated: CASKLSGEAEAFF.

The CDR3, as DNA: TGCGCCAGCAGCCAAGGACTAGCGGGGGCCAAGAGCAATGAGCAGTTCTTC. Protein sequence: CASSQGLAGAKSNEQFF. The chain uses TRBV4-3 and TRBJ2-1, with 12 bases identical to TRBD2. In germline, CDR1 is LGHNA, CDR2 YSLEER. The CDR3 is 17 residues long. J was trimmed by 6 bases and V by 1 base; bases with no gene match: 7.

In this sample, this clone turned up many times. The chain uses TRBV9 and TRBJ1-3; no clear D gene. Germline V CDR1 and CDR2: SGDLS, YYNGEE. The CDR3 has 13 amino acids. Trimming cost V 3 bases and J 3 bases, with 7 bases left between them. Here the CDR3 reads CASSGDFGNTIYF. Written as DNA, the CDR3 is TGTGCCAGCAGCGGAGACTTTGGAAACACCATATATTTT.

The V gene is TRBV19, the J gene TRBJ1-2; D uncertain. There are 14 residues in the CDR3. CDR1 and CDR2 (germline): LNHDA, SQIVND (reference sequence). V lost 4 bases and J 2 bases, leaving 11 bases between the germline ends. The CDR3 DNA sequence: TGTGCCAGTAGTAAACCAGAGGAGAACTATGGCTACACCTTC. Translating it yields CASSKPEENYGYTF.

The V call is TRBV9, the J call TRBJ2-3; D gene uncertain. CDR3 size: 14 residues. The V gene lost 2 bases and the J gene lost 0 bases, with 7 bases spanning the gap. Germline-derived CDR1 and CDR2 are SGDLS and YYNGEE. CDR3 loop: CASSVRLSTDTQYF. The CDR3, as DNA: TGTGCCAGCAGCGTCCGACTTAGCACAGATACGCAGTATTTT.

This chain links TRBV7-2 with TRBJ1-4; a possible D gene is TRBD1 (6 bases). CDR1 is SGHTA and CDR2 is FQGNSA in the germline V gene. V was cut by 1 base and J by 4 bases, with 10 bases left in between. This CDR3 has 15 residues. CDR3 DNA: TGTGCCAGCAGCTTAGTCGGACAGCGTAATGAAAAACTGTTTTTT. It encodes CASSLVGQRNEKLFF.

The chain recombines TRBV19 with TRBJ1-2; 7 positions match TRBD1. The V segment lost 9 bases and the J segment 4 bases; nucleotides outside the gene matches: 5. The CDR3 is made up of 12 amino acids. The V gene's germline CDR1 is LNHDA and CDR2 SQIVND (reference sequence). The CDR3 loop is CASYRGPYGYTF. The CDR3 nucleotides are TGTGCCAGCTACAGGGGCCCCTATGGCTACACCTTC.

The J gene is TRBJ2-2, the V gene TRBV5-1; 11 bases match TRBD2. V lost 5 bases to trimming and J lost 6 bases; unmatched junction nucleotides: 6. This CDR3 comprises 15 residues. From germline, CDR1 is SGHRS and CDR2 YFSETQ. This chain's CDR3 is CASRPGLADPGELFF. Here the CDR3 DNA reads TGCGCCAGCAGACCGGGACTAGCGGACCCCGGGGAGCTGTTTTTT.

The genes are TRBV5-4 and TRBJ2-7, with 12 bases lining up with TRBD2. The CDR3 is made up of 16 amino acids. The V gene's germline CDR1 is SGHNT and CDR2 YYREEE (reference sequence). V lost 4 bases to trimming and J lost 5 bases; unmatched junction nucleotides: 10. The CDR3 coding sequence is TGTGCCAGCAGCCGTATGACTAGCGGGAGCATTAACGAGCAGTACTTC. Protein product: CASSRMTSGSINEQYF.

The rearrangement uses TRBV6-1 and TRBJ2-7, with 8 bases aligning to TRBD1. Germline values: CDR1 MNHNS, CDR2 SASEGT. V lost 0 bases to trimming and J lost 2 bases; unmatched junction nucleotides: 15. The CDR3 is 19 residues long. The CDR3: CASSEAGGRGRSRPYEQYF. The CDR3 region has the DNA TGTGCCAGCAGTGAAGCGGGAGGCAGGGGGCGATCAAGGCCCTACGAGCAGTACTTC.

The gene calls are TRBV7-3 and TRBJ1-6; TRBD1 might be the D (5 bases). Looked up from germline, CDR1 is SGHTA and CDR2 is FQGTGA. The V gene lost 2 bases and the J gene lost 12 bases, with 17 bases spanning the gap. The CDR3 runs 15 residues. CDR3 coding DNA: TGTGCCAGCAGCTTAGGGGGTGGAGGGGAGGGACCCCTCCACTTT. It encodes CASSLGGGGEGPLHF. The full variable domain, with the rest looked up from reference TRBV7-3 and TRBJ1-6, is GAGVSQTPSNKVTEKGKYVELRCDPISGHTALYWYRQSLGQGPEFLIYFQGTGAADDSGLPNDRFFAVRPEGSVSTLKIQRTERGDSAVYLCASSLGGGGEGPLHFGNGTRLTVT.

The V call is TRBV5-5, the J call TRBJ1-1, with TRBD1 matching 11 bases. There are 16 residues in the CDR3. The germline V gene encodes CDR1 SGHKS and CDR2 YYEKEE (reference sequence). The trim removed 0 bases at V and 2 bases at J, leaving 3 bases unmatched. The chain's CDR3 is CASSLGTGGLNTEAFF. CDR3 nucleotide sequence: TGTGCCAGCAGCTTGGGGACAGGGGGCTTAAACACTGAAGCTTTCTTT.